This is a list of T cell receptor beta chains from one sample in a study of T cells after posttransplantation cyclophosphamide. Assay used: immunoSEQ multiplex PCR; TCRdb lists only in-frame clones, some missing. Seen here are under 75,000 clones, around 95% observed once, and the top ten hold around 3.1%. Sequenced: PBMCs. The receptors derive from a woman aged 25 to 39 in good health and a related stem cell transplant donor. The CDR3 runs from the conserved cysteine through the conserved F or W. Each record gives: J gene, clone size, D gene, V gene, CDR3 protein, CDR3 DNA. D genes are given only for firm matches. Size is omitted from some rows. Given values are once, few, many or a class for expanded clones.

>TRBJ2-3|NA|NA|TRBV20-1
CRPSSTDTQYF
TGCAGGCCTTCTAGCACAGATACGCAGTATTTT
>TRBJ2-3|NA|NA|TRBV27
CASSRASTDTQYF
TGTGCCAGCAGTCGCGCTAGCACAGATACGCAGTATTTT
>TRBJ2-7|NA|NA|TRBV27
CASSLSGRFFVLSEQYF
TGTGCCAGCAGTTTATCAGGCAGGTTCTTCGTACTTAGTGAGCAGTACTTC
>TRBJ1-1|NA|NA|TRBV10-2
CASNRHRLNTEAFF
TGCGCCAGCAATCGTCACAGACTGAACACTGAAGCTTTCTTT
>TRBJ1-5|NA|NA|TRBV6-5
CASSWGRNNQPQHF
TGTGCCAGCAGCTGGGGGAGGAACAATCAGCCCCAGCATTTT
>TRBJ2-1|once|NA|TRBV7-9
CASSPNSEDEQFF
TGTGCCAGCAGCCCCAACTCCGAGGATGAGCAGTTCTTC
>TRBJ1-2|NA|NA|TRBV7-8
CASSLEGEGISSGYTF
TGTGCCAGCAGCTTAGAGGGCGAGGGTATAAGTTCAGGCTACACCTTC
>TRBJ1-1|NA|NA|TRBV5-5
CASSLYGGLNTEAFF
TGTGCCAGCAGCTTGTACGGGGGCTTGAACACTGAAGCTTTCTTT
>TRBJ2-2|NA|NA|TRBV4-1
CASSQPDRNTGELFF
TGCGCCAGCAGCCAACCAGACAGGAACACCGGGGAGCTGTTTTTT
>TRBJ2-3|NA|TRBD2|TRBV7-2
CASSPLGLAGGGTQYF
TGTGCCAGCAGCCCCCTCGGGCTAGCGGGGGGGGGTACGCAGTATTTT
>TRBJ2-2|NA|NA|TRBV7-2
CASSPGLLNTGELFF
TGTGCCAGCAGCCCCGGGCTCCTGAACACCGGGGAGCTGTTTTTT
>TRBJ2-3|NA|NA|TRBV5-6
CASSLVSDTQYF
TGTGCCAGCAGCTTGGTTTCAGATACGCAGTATTTT
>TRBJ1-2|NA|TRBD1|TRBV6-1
CASSEDRGRDGYTF
TGTGCCAGCAGTGAAGACAGGGGGCGAGATGGCTACACCTTC
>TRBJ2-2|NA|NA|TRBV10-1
CASSELGGANTGELFF
TGCGCCAGCAGTGAATTGGGGGGCGCGAACACCGGGGAGCTGTTTTTT
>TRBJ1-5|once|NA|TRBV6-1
CASNIGGGNQPQHF
TGTGCCAGCAATATAGGGGGGGGGAATCAGCCCCAGCATTTT
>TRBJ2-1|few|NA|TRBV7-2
CASSLAGAEHNEQFF
TGTGCCAGCAGCTTAGCAGGGGCAGAGCACAATGAGCAGTTCTTC
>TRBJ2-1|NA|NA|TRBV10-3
CAISEIWDGNYNEQFF
TGTGCCATCAGTGAGATATGGGACGGCAACTACAATGAGCAGTTCTTC
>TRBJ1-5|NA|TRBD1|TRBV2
CASSSGTGIFGSNQPQHF
TGTGCCAGCAGCTCCGGGACAGGGATTTTTGGTAGCAATCAGCCCCAGCATTTT
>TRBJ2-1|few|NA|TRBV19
CASRKIAFFGQSSYNEQFF
TGTGCCAGTAGGAAGATCGCGTTTTTTGGACAAAGCTCCTACAATGAGCAGTTCTTC
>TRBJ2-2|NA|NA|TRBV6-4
CASRRGDTGELFF
TGTGCCAGCAGAAGGGGGGACACCGGGGAGCTGTTTTTT
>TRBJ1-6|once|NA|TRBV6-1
CASTVGALRAPLHF
TGTGCCAGCACGGTCGGGGCTCTTCGGGCACCCCTCCACTTT
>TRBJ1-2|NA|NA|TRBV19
CASSIRVPTGRNYGYTF
TGTGCCAGTAGTATTCGCGTCCCAACCGGACGGAACTATGGCTACACCTTC
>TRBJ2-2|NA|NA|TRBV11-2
CASSLGQGYGELFF
TGTGCCAGCAGCTTAGGGCAGGGGTACGGGGAGCTGTTTTTT
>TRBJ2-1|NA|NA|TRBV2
CASSEAIYNEQFF
TGTGCCAGCAGTGAAGCGATCTACAATGAGCAGTTCTTC
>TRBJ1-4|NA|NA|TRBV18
CASSPPLTLATNEKLFF
TGTGCCAGCTCACCGCCATTAACGCTCGCAACTAATGAAAAACTGTTTTTT
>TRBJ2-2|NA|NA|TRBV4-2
CASSREGPPTLDRNTGELFF
TGTGCCAGCAGCCGAGAAGGCCCTCCAACCCTCGACAGAAACACCGGGGAGCTGTTTTTT
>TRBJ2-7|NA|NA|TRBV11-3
CASSLEQGYEQYF
TGTGCCAGCAGCTTAGAGCAGGGCTACGAGCAGTACTTC
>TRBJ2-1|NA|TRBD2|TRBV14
CASSSRGGYNEQFF
TGTGCCAGCAGCTCCCGGGGGGGGTACAATGAGCAGTTCTTC
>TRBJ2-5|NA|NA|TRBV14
CASSRGYWVTKETQYF
TGTGCCAGCAGCCGGGGGTATTGGGTGACTAAGGAGACCCAGTACTTC
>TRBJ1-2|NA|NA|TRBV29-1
CSLWTEEPNYGYTF
TGCAGCCTCTGGACAGAAGAACCCAACTATGGCTACACCTTC
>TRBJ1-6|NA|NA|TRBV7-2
CASSSQVVADSPLHF
TGTGCCAGCAGCTCACAGGTCGTGGCTGATTCACCCCTCCACTTT
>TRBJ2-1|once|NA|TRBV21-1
CASRPDCGGQPYNEQFF
TGTGCCAGCAGGCCGGATTGCGGGGGTCAACCATACAATGAGCAGTTCTTC
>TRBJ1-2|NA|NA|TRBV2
CASSQAGSQTNYGYTF
TGTGCCAGCAGTCAGGCTGGGTCACAAACTAACTATGGCTACACCTTC